Listed below are T cell receptor beta chains from one sample, sequenced in a study of CD8 T cells in Susac syndrome. TCRdb reprocessed the immunoSEQ multiplex PCR reads via MiXCR and lists one record per CDR3 protein. The top ten clones hold around 0.33% of a sample with under 95,000 distinct CDR3 sequences, around 94% of them seen once. The sample was CD4+ T cells from PBMCs. Source of these receptors: a human donor with Susac syndrome. Both conserved end residues are trimmed from each CDR3. Part of the rows lack a size; the others show once, few, many or a class for expanded clones.

>13|TRBV6-2/TRBV6-3|-
ASQKGDFSNQPQH
>13|TRBV5-4|-
ASSLAWTGGNEQF
>14|TRBV9|once
ASSARTGTAQETQY
>10|TRBV29-1|-
SVEGSGDEQF
>11|TRBV30|-
AWSLYGNTEAF
>13|TRBV30|-
AWSGSGGLTDTQY
>15|TRBV28|-
ASSLWELAGGPGELF
>14|TRBV12-3/TRBV12-4|-
ASSSGLAGEGETQY
>11|TRBV12-3/TRBV12-4|-
ASSRGVNTEAF
>12|TRBV6-5|-
SSRRTGVANEQF
>12|TRBV28|-
ASSLGGARETQY
>12|TRBV19|-
ASKGGAYNSPLH
>14|TRBV28|-
ASRDRGRILGNIQY
>12|TRBV9|-
ASSVGQGVSIQY
>14|TRBV5-1|once
ASSPTGQGSNTEAF
>11|TRBV11-3|-
ASSLDQNEKLF
>14|TRBV20-1|-
SAPKRSANGEETQY
>13|TRBV3-1|-
ASSLTTGGSQPQH
>13|TRBV7-9|-
ASRPRVSSYNEQF
>13|TRBV6-5|-
ASSYDAGTLTEAF
>14|TRBV24-1|-
ATSEGSGALDNEQF
>14|TRBV27|-
ASSLILQTSTDTQY
>14|TRBV20-1|-
SADPIAGAVQETQY
>15|TRBV27|-
ASRPMGASGSNQPQH
>10|TRBV18|-
ASSGRNTEAF
>11|TRBV7-3|-
ASSLWGRTEAF
>13|TRBV15|-
ATSSTGTGRNEQF
>10|TRBV29-1|-
SVGQANEKLF
>13|TRBV5-6|-
ASSLSIPVDTEAF
>12|TRBV15|-
ATSRGPNNSPLH
>11|TRBV13|-
ASRLGGIATQY